Listed below are T cell receptor beta chains from one sample, sequenced in a study of blood T cells in healthy people across ages. TCRdb recomputed calls from the 5' RACE reads with MiXCR, one row per CDR3 protein. Of about 570,000 distinct CDR3 sequences in the sample, about 27% were seen once. This sample was also put to use in a study of T cells of mothers and their children.

Material for sequencing was blood. The receptors originated from a boy aged 2 to 10 in good health. Each CDR3 is given with its conserved first and last residue. A D gene is named only where the DNA matches it firmly. Size tells how often a clone was seen (once, few, many) or the class of an expanded clone, and some rows leave it out.

d_call | j_call | v_call | clone_size | cdr3_nt | cdr3_aa
TRBD2 | TRBJ2-3 | TRBV2 | - | TGTGCCAGCAGTGAAGCAGAGCGGGGGGACACAGATACGCAGTATTTT | CASSEAERGDTDTQYF
- | TRBJ2-2 | TRBV29-1 | few | TGCAGCGCCGCCGGGACTCCTAACACCGGGGAGCTGTTTTTT | CSAAGTPNTGELFF
TRBD2 | TRBJ2-2 | TRBV9 | - | TGTGCCAGCAGCTCGGTCACTAGCGGGAGGGCCATTGGAACTACCGGGGAGCTGTTTTTT | CASSSVTSGRAIGTTGELFF
TRBD1 | TRBJ2-3 | TRBV20-1 | - | TGCAGTGCTAGAGATTTCGGACAGGGGGCTTCCTGGCAGTATTTT | CSARDFGQGASWQYF
- | TRBJ1-1 | TRBV6-5 | few | TGTGCCAGCAGTAATCAAGGGGTCGGGAACACTGAAGCTTTCTTT | CASSNQGVGNTEAFF
TRBD2 | TRBJ2-2 | TRBV9 | - | TGTGCCAGCAGCGTAGAGAGCGGGGGGGCCGTGGCCGGGGAGCTGTTTTTT | CASSVESGGAVAGELFF
- | TRBJ2-2 | TRBV6-2/TRBV6-3 | - | TGTGCCAGCAGTTACTCGGATGCCGGGGAGCTGTTTTTT | CASSYSDAGELFF
- | TRBJ1-4 | TRBV5-1 | - | TGCGCCAGCAGCTTCGAGGGAGGTCGAGAAAAACTGTTTTTT | CASSFEGGREKLFF
TRBD1 | TRBJ2-7 | TRBV20-1 | few | TGCAGTGGCAGCCAGGGGGCCGTCTACGAGCAGTACTTC | CSGSQGAVYEQYF
- | TRBJ1-3 | TRBV7-9 | - | TGTGCCAGCAGCTTGACTCCGGGACCTGGAAACACCATACATTTT | CASSLTPGPGNTIHF